This TCR beta chain was identified during a study of T-cell memory formation after mild COVID-19. Study-level information: Clusters of TCRs were largely donor specific. Study-wide results and caveats: Second-wave clones that peaked on day 37 lacked confirmed SARS-CoV-2 specificity.

5'RACE primed at constant segments yielded TCR alpha and TCR beta cDNA libraries bearing sample barcodes and UMIs. TCRdb used MiXCR to reprocess the 5' RACE reads, holding one entry per CDR3 protein. Among tens of thousands of distinct CDR3 sequences listed, about 23% were seen once. This clonotype has at least ten counts. Its antigen is as yet unknown. This receptor was obtained from a man between 18 and 29 years old who had mild COVID-19 (a few samples of this study predate the infection). Cell type and time point are not known. The sequencing input was PBMCs or a T cell subset sorted from them (not recorded which).

The CDR3 region has the DNA TGCAGTGCAGAACCCCGGGGGCCAGATACGCAGTATTTT. It is translated as CSAEPRGPDTQYF. The chain combines TRBV20-1 with TRBJ2-3; D tentatively fits TRBD1 or TRBD2 (6 bases each). Germline loops: CDR1 DFQATT, CDR2 SNEGSKA (reference sequence). The germline V and J ends were trimmed by 6 bases and 4 bases, with 14 bases remaining between them. This CDR3 region has 13 residues.